This T cell receptor beta chain was retrieved from a study of CD8 T cells in ankylosing spondylitis. This clonotype was seen ten or more times. Antigen unknown. TCRdb passed the 5' RACE reads through MiXCR, listing each CDR3 protein once. This table holds around 490,000 distinct CDR3 sequences, about 5.7% found once. Study-level points and caveats: Within ankylosing spondylitis blood, a TCR beta motif made up of roughly eight highly homologous variants appeared to be characteristic.

The TCR was taken from a male donor with ankylosing spondylitis. Sequenced: blood, either unsorted or a sorted T cell fraction (not recorded which).

As DNA, the CDR3 is TGCAGCGCCGAGTGGGGATCACAAGAGACCCAGTACTTC. Amino acid sequence: CSAEWGSQETQYF. The V and J genes are TRBV29-1 and TRBJ2-5; D remains ambiguous. Germline V CDR1 and CDR2: SQVTM, ANQGSEA. This CDR3 contains 13 residues. V was clipped by 7 bases and J by 2 bases, with 14 bases between them.